The clone carrying this T cell receptor beta chain came up many times. Synthesis of TCR cDNA relied on 5'RACE template switching, which attached a universal primer site and UMIs. TCRdb re-derived calls from the 5' RACE reads in MiXCR, one entry per CDR3 protein. Of 25,000 to 30,000 distinct CDR3 sequences in the sample, about 5% were seen once. V dropped 6 bases and J dropped 2; count of bases not matched to a gene: 2. CDR1 is MNHEY and CDR2 is SMNVEV in the germline V gene (reference sequence). The CDR3 is 13 amino acids. These data belong to a study of T cells after yellow fever vaccination. The source was CD8+ T cells sorted from PBMCs, collected 10 days after the yellow fever booster vaccination. The clonotype was recovered from a man aged 25-45 years who received the YFV17D yellow fever vaccine. This chain links TRBV27 with TRBJ2-7; 9 nucleotides line up with TRBD1. The DNA of the CDR3 is TGTGCCAGCAGGGGACAGGGTACCTACGAGCAGTACTTC. It specifies CASRGQGTYEQYF.